The T cell receptor (beta chain) under discussion was sequenced for a study of identical twins. This clonotype was picked up one time. TCRdb processed the 5' RACE reads anew with MiXCR; each CDR3 protein has one entry. The repertoire holds around 480,000 distinct CDR3 sequences, with around an eighth as singletons. A further study also used this sample, focusing on yellow fever vaccine responses in identical twins. According to that study: Reportedly, the response of twins' T cells to the vaccine seemed partly convergent, partly personalized.

This sequence originates from a woman between 18 and 30 years old in good health. The sequenced sample was CD4+ T cells sorted from blood.

CDR3 region: CSARAGQMNSPLHF. The CDR3 DNA sequence: TGCAGTGCTAGGGCCGGGCAGATGAATTCACCCCTCCACTTT. The chain couples TRBV20-1 to TRBJ1-6; D unresolved. With 3 bases removed from V and 7 bases from J, the gap between germline ends came to 13 bases. CDR1 DFQATT and CDR2 SNEGSKA come from the germline V gene (reference sequence). The CDR3 contains 14 residues.